This T cell receptor (beta chain) is drawn from a study of T cell clonotyping in hematopoietic cell transplantation listed by TCRdb under 2021. For the study in its entirety: Pretransplant recipient samples were obtained after cytoreduction. Recruitment of patients ran from 2015 to early 2017, and follow-up continued until late 2020 or until death. A total of approximately 130 blood samples were gathered in the study from roughly 37 consecutive transplant recipients along with their related donors. The research as a whole found: Only a small fraction of recipient repertoires overlapped donor repertoires, with over 97% appearing de novo at the given depth. After transplant, TCR diversity in recipients dropped, and pathologically expanded clonotypes climbed progressively between day 30 and day 180. The sample size was limited and the cells went unsorted, which meant the CD4 and CD8 repertoire contributions could not be told apart. Broader posttransplant TCR repertoire diversity was predicted by donor and pretransplant recipient Inverse Simpson Index values.

Details on this clone: This clone's antigen is unknown. No base qualities exist here, and no much larger clone lies one base off it.

The immunoSEQ assay, a bias-controlled multiplex PCR with V- and J-specific primers, was used to amplify TCR beta CDR3 regions from genomic DNA. In a second PCR step, the CDR3 amplicons were tagged with a proprietary barcode plus Illumina adapter sequences. CDR3 libraries were sequenced on an Illumina MiSeq instrument. In the paper's pipeline: Export and quality control were performed with immunoSEQ Analyzer 3.0, and downstream analyses were performed with R Bioconductor and Immunarch. Repertoire metrics were calculated using only productive rearrangements within the normalized downsampled data set. Clonotypes larger than 5 templates in the normalized cohort were defined as pathologically expanded. Repertoire diversity was measured with the Inverse Simpson Index. The non-normalized data set was used for CMV-specificity analyses so that all clonotypes could be captured. Imported from immuneACCESS, the table was reduced by TCRdb to in-frame sequences with V and J called. These copies leave out some clones; in studies compared against another copy, an unresolved V gene accounts for under half, and the cause of the remainder is not known. V, J and clone size are taken as reported in that table, and D and trimming were inferred from the DNA itself. This sample gives some 76,000 clones in total; 96% of them show up just once. Around 1.7% of the sample comes from the top ten.

Clipping removes 5 bases from V and 0 bases from J, with 3 as the unmatched junction base count. From the cysteine up to the phenylalanine, the CDR3 has a length of 16 residues. Only the CDR3 portion is preserved as DNA: 48 bases, with reading frame beginning at the first base. Sequences MNHEY (CDR1) and SMNVEV (CDR2) are obtained from the germline V gene (reference sequence). The sample's time point label is to be understood as: recipient sample about 28 days before transplant, after cytoreduction. Recipient blood was collected about 28 days before transplant and at days 30, 100 and 180 after transplant. Nuclei Lysis Solution was used to extract genomic DNA from fresh or cryopreserved unfractionated peripheral blood mononuclear cells.

The source is a woman between 50 and 59 years old with acute myeloid leukemia. Some clones in this sample may be carry-over from other donors' samples. Source: peripheral blood mononuclear cells, taken before stem cell transplant. The chain employs TRBV27 and TRBJ2-2, and 10 junction bases match TRBD2. The CDR3 has the sequence CASSPTSGANTGELFF. The sequenced DNA: TGTGCCAGCAGTCCAACTAGCGGGGCGAACACCGGGGAGCTGTTTTTT.